Listed here are 11 T cell receptor beta chains from one sample, sequenced in a study of post-analysis software for immune sequencing data. General study points: In patients, 4 to 6 TRBV segments were more frequent than in controls, with TRBV5-6, TRBV5-1 and TRBV20-1 among them.

Unique molecular identifiers were present in the TCR beta cDNA libraries. Via MiXCR, TCRdb re-called the PCR reads, giving one row per CDR3 protein. The sample includes fewer than 550,000 distinct CDR3 sequences, 34% of them seen just once. Their antigens are not known. The sequencing sample was made of blood. These receptors were taken from a girl younger than 18 with multiple sclerosis.

This clonotype has just a few counts. The genes are TRBV10-3 and TRBJ1-6; 7 bases fit TRBD1. The length of the CDR3 is 15 residues. CDR1 is ENHRY, CDR2 SYGVKD, per germline. V lost 6 bases, J lost 5 bases, and 7 bases stayed unmatched. The CDR3 DNA sequence: TGTGCCATCAGCTCCGCCGGGACAGATAATTCACCCCTCCACTTT. Encoded protein: CAISSAGTDNSPLHF.

This clonotype appeared a few times. The chain joins TRBV5-1 to TRBJ1-1; possible D gene TRBD1, 5 bases. Per germline, CDR1 SGHRS and CDR2 YFSETQ. The CDR3 loop spans 14 amino acids. V gave up 0 bases and J gave up 6 bases, with 12 bases separating them. The DNA for the CDR3 is TGCGCCAGCAGCTTGGGGCAGGGTAACCCTGAAGCTTTCTTT. Translated: CASSLGQGNPEAFF.

This clonotype was seen a few times. The chain links TRBV20-1 to TRBJ2-3, with 8 positions matching TRBD2. The CDR3 contains 14 residues. V was pared by 6 bases and J by 6 bases, with 11 bases of the junction left unmatched. From germline, CDR1 is DFQATT and CDR2 SNEGSKA (reference sequence). The CDR3 coding sequence is TGCAGTGCCAGCGGGGGCCTAGCTAAGGATACGCAGTATTTT. Translated, it gives CSASGGLAKDTQYF.

V and J are TRBV28 and TRBJ1-1; D gene uncertain. CDR3 length equals 13 residues. CDR1 MDHEN and CDR2 SYDVKM come from the germline V gene. V lost 5 bases and J 2 bases, leaving 9 bases between the germline ends. CDR3 residues: CASSQKFNTEAFF. The DNA for the CDR3 is TGTGCCAGCAGTCAGAAGTTTAACACTGAAGCTTTCTTT.

This chain joins TRBV15 and TRBJ2-3; a possible D gene is TRBD1 (6 bases). Germline CDR1 LNHNV, CDR2 YYDKDF (reference sequence). The V end was cut by 7 bases, the J end by 2 bases, with 16 bases between. The CDR3 consists of 15 residues. CDR3 DNA: TGTGCCACCAAGGTGGCAGGGGCGAACACAGATACGCAGTATTTT. This codes for CATKVAGANTDTQYF.

This clonotype has just a few counts. The gene calls are TRBV27 and TRBJ1-2, with TRBD1 matching over 9 bases. The CDR3 consists of 15 residues. Trimming removed 5 bases from V and 6 bases from J; junction bases left unmatched: 10. Germline assignment: CDR1 MNHEY and CDR2 SMNVEV (reference sequence). CDR3 in DNA: TGTGCCAGCAGTCTCACAGGGGGCCCCACGGATGGCTACACCTTC. It is translated as CASSLTGGPTDGYTF.

This clonotype was observed a handful of times. The chain combines TRBV29-1 with TRBJ1-6; 7 bases are a match to TRBD1. This CDR3 has 18 residues. Germline CDR1 reads SQVTM; CDR2 reads ANQGSEA. V gave up 1 base and J gave up 7 bases; unmatched junction bases: 16. The CDR3 DNA is TGCAGCGTTGAAGCGTCGCCAGGGGGTAAGGAGGGGAATTCACCCCTCCACTTT. Protein: CSVEASPGGKEGNSPLHF.

The chain is built from TRBV14 and TRBJ2-3, with 9 bases fitting TRBD2. The germline V gene encodes CDR1 SGHDN and CDR2 FVKESK. V was pared by 0 bases and J by 3 bases, with 7 bases of the junction left unmatched. This CDR3 has 17 residues. This CDR3 reads CASSQDLLAGTTDTQYF. The CDR3 coding sequence is TGTGCCAGCAGCCAAGATCTCCTAGCGGGGACGACAGATACGCAGTATTTT.

This chain links TRBV20-1 with TRBJ2-4; D is perhaps TRBD2 (6 bases). The germline CDR1 and CDR2 sequences are DFQATT and SNEGSKA (reference sequence). The CDR3 sequence is 14 residues long. The V gene lost 8 bases and the J gene lost 0 bases, with 14 bases spanning the gap. The CDR3 nucleotides read TGCAGTACTGCCCTGGGGGGAGCCAAAAACATTCAGTACTTC. It encodes CSTALGGAKNIQYF.

This chain joins TRBV4-1 and TRBJ2-3, with 8 bases fitting TRBD2. The CDR3 contains 20 residues. CDR1 is MGHRA, CDR2 YSYEKL, per germline. Unmatched junction bases numbered 14, after V lost 0 bases and J lost 0 bases. CDR3 DNA sequence: TGCGCCAGCAGCCAAGATCCCAGCGGGGGTACTCTAGCTAGCACAGATACGCAGTATTTT. This translates into CASSQDPSGGTLASTDTQYF.

The V and J genes are TRBV2 and TRBJ2-6, with 10 bases fitting TRBD1. This CDR3 comprises 17 residues. J gave up 4 bases and V 4 bases, and 7 bases lay outside the gene matches. Looked up from germline, CDR1 is SNHLY and CDR2 is FYNNEI. The CDR3 DNA sequence: TGTGCCAGCAGTGTGGGGACAGGGGCTCCCGGGGCCAACGTCCTGACTTTC. This gives the protein CASSVGTGAPGANVLTF.